This TCR beta chain stems from a study of shared clonotypes between healthy human individuals. The study's findings and limits: Sequencing depth was predicted to influence how clonotypes are shared among donors.

The CDR3 is 14 residues long. Germline assignment: CDR1 SGHRS and CDR2 YFSETQ. The ends were cut back, 6 bases at V and 4 bases at J, with 13 bases in the middle. Sequencing used immunoSEQ multiplex PCR; TCRdb keeps in-frame clones, though not all of them. The sample yields hundreds of thousands of clones, approximately 79% seen once. On this clone: Its antigen is currently unknown.

The receptor was derived from a woman aged 25 to 45 in good health. The sequencing sample was made of memory CD4+ T cells sorted from blood. Described subset: CD45RA-negative fraction. The chain combines TRBV5-1 with TRBJ2-2; D may be TRBD2 (5 bases). Here the CDR3 DNA reads TGCGCCAGCATGATCGGGGTCGGCACCGGGGAGCTGTTTTTT. Translation gives CASMIGVGTGELFF.